The source of this T cell receptor beta chain is a study of Ad26.COV2.S vaccination and SARS-CoV-2 variants. General study points: TCR breadth and depth estimates may have understated total T cell responses. Vaccine and placebo recipients had similar non-spike TCR breadth.

Measured with immunoSEQ multiplex PCR; TCRdb has only the in-frame clones, and not every one. The repertoire holds more than 300,000 clones, with 86% as singletons. CDR1 and CDR2 from the germline V gene are SEHNR and FQNEAQ (reference sequence). This CDR3 is 16 amino acids long. The V end was cut by 4 bases, the J end by 3 bases, with 19 bases between. Described treatment: 19 received Ad26.COV2.S at low or high dose, single or two shots; about 5 received placebo; per-sample allocation not given. Each sample was drawn 63 days after the first injection (of vaccine or placebo). Remarks on this clone: Its antigen remains unidentified.

The TCR was taken from a person between 18 and 65 years old who received the Ad26.COV2.S COVID-19 vaccine or a placebo. The material sequenced was peripheral blood, taken in a trial of Ad26.COV2.S vaccine versus placebo. The rearrangement uses TRBV7-9 and TRBJ2-7; tentative D call: TRBD2 (6 bases). The CDR3 region is CASSSSGTSKHYEQYF. Here the CDR3 DNA reads TGTGCCAGCAGCTCATCCGGGACTTCGAAACACTACGAGCAGTACTTC.